The 18 T cell receptor beta chains reported below all come from one sample, sequenced in a study of technical replicates of blood from several donors. Measured with immunoSEQ multiplex PCR; TCRdb has only the in-frame clones, and not every one. The table lists about 85,000 clones, about 93% of them singletons. Sample: T cells isolated from PBMCs. These receptors were obtained from a human donor in good health.

This chain connects TRBV2 to TRBJ2-7; TRBD1 aligns across 7 bases. The CDR3 sequence is 16 residues long. The germline gives CDR1 SNHLY, CDR2 FYNNEI. V trimming: 6 bases; J trimming: 4 bases; junction bases outside the gene matches: 15. CDR3 DNA sequence: TGTGCCAGCAGCGAGGGGACAGTCCTTATTACTTACGAGCAGTACTTC. This gives the protein CASSEGTVLITYEQYF.

V gene TRBV18 combines with J gene TRBJ1-2; TRBD1 aligns across 7 bases. The CDR3 sequence is 15 residues long. The germline V gene encodes CDR1 KGHSH and CDR2 LQKENI. The V and J ends lost 3 bases and 1 base, in that order; junction bases with no gene match: 5. The CDR3 here is CASSPTGTINYGYTF. The DNA for the CDR3 is TGTGCCAGCTCACCGACAGGGACGATTAACTATGGCTACACCTTC.

The rearrangement joins TRBV10-1 to TRBJ1-3, with a weak D call TRBD1 (5 bases). This CDR3 has 19 amino acids. Germline values: CDR1 WNHNN, CDR2 SYGVQD (reference sequence). V lost 2 bases to trimming and J lost 0 bases, with 20 bases between them. This CDR3 reads CASSEPPGGLLYSGNTIYF. The CDR3 region has the DNA TGCGCCAGCAGTGAGCCCCCCGGGGGGTTACTATACTCTGGAAACACCATATATTTT.

This sequence joins TRBV5-6 and TRBJ2-4; the match to TRBD2 covers 7 bases. The trim removed 2 bases at V and 10 bases at J, leaving 9 bases unmatched. The CDR3 sequence is 14 residues long. Germline V gene sequence: CDR1 SGHDT, CDR2 YYEEEE. For the CDR3, the DNA is TGTGCCAGCAGCTTACTCTCCGGGAGGAGGATTCAGTACTTC. It translates to CASSLLSGRRIQYF.

This clone was found once. V gene TRBV30 combines with J gene TRBJ2-5; a possible D gene is TRBD2 (5 bases). The CDR3 consists of 12 residues. Germline V CDR1 and CDR2: GTSNPN, SVGIG (reference sequence). Trimming took off 4 bases at V and 4 bases at J, with 10 bases between the two ends. The CDR3 here is CAWNIGRETQYF. CDR3 coding DNA: TGTGCCTGGAATATTGGGAGAGAGACCCAGTACTTC. Full variable domain (rest looked up from reference TRBV30 and TRBJ2-5): SQTIHQWPATLVQPVGSPLSLECTVEGTSNPNLYWYRQAAGRGLQLLFYSVGIGQISSEVPQNLSASRPQDRQFILSSKKLLLSDSGFYLCAWNIGRETQYFGPGTRLLVL.

The chain uses TRBV5-1 and TRBJ2-7, with a weak D call TRBD2 (6 bases). The germline V and J ends were trimmed by 2 bases and 0 bases, with 9 bases remaining between them. This CDR3 has 14 residues. Germline V gene data show CDR1 as SGHRS and CDR2 as YFSETQ. The CDR3 loop is CASSLAGSSYEQYF. CDR3 nucleotide sequence: TGCGCCAGCAGCTTAGCGGGTAGCTCCTACGAGCAGTACTTC.

This chain uses TRBV5-1 with TRBJ1-1; 8 bases are shared with TRBD1. This CDR3 has 14 residues. Germline V gene lookup returns CDR1 SGHRS and CDR2 YFSETQ. The ends lost 6 bases at V and 6 bases at J; junction bases unmatched: 10. DNA for the CDR3: TGCGCCAGCAACCGTTTTTCAGGGGGCTCTGAAGCTTTCTTT. It encodes CASNRFSGGSEAFF.

The J gene is TRBJ1-4, the V gene TRBV19; D possibly corresponds to TRBD1 (5 bases). Trimming stripped 5 bases from V and 3 bases from J, with 19 bases between. CDR3 length: 17 amino acids. CDR1 and CDR2 (germline): LNHDA, SQIVND (reference sequence). The CDR3 DNA is TGTGCCAGTAGTTTGACAGCGATAACTGGGCCTAATGAAAAACTGTTTTTT. This encodes CASSLTAITGPNEKLFF.

This rearrangement joins TRBV5-1 to TRBJ1-1; 8 bases fit TRBD1. Germline V CDR1 and CDR2: SGHRS, YFSETQ. J gave up 8 bases and V 4 bases, and 10 bases lay outside the gene matches. The CDR3 extends over 14 amino acids. The CDR3: CASSIVMQGAEAFF. In nucleotides, the CDR3 is TGCGCCAGCAGCATCGTTATGCAGGGGGCCGAAGCTTTCTTT.

This sequence joins TRBV28 and TRBJ2-3, with 10 bases identical to TRBD2. Germline assignment: CDR1 MDHEN and CDR2 SYDVKM. This CDR3 region has 14 residues. With V trimmed by 6 bases and J by 7 bases, 7 bases remained unmatched. CDR3 protein: CASRPLAGVYTQYF. The CDR3 DNA sequence: TGTGCCAGCAGGCCGCTAGCGGGAGTATATACGCAGTATTTT.

The gene calls are TRBV10-1 and TRBJ2-2; 7 bases line up with TRBD2. CDR1 and CDR2 (germline): WNHNN, SYGVQD (reference sequence). CDR3 size: 17 residues. After removal of 4 bases from V and 0 bases from J, the junction contained 8 bases not matched to a gene. CDR3 sequence reads: CASSGFLGGSNTGELFF. CDR3 DNA: TGCGCCAGCAGTGGTTTCCTCGGGGGGTCGAACACCGGGGAGCTGTTTTTT.

The chain links TRBV7-6 to TRBJ1-3, with TRBD1 identical over 10 bases. Trimming took 5 bases from V and 7 from J; bases not matched to a gene: 5. The CDR3 contains 14 residues. The germline V gene encodes CDR1 SGHVS and CDR2 FNYEAQ. The CDR3 nucleotides read TGTGCCAGCAGCCCGGGACAGGGGTTGAACACCATATATTTT. Its translation: CASSPGQGLNTIYF.

The gene calls are TRBV19 and TRBJ1-1; D might be TRBD1 (5 bases). V gave up 5 bases and J gave up 4 bases, with 8 bases separating them. The CDR3 totals 12 residues. Germline CDR1 LNHDA, CDR2 SQIVND (reference sequence). CDR3 amino acids: CASSQGVTEAFF. The CDR3 nucleotides read TGTGCCAGTAGTCAAGGGGTCACTGAAGCTTTCTTT.

The CDR3 DNA sequence: TGCGCCAGCAGTGAAAACAGACTAGCGGGGGCCTCCTACGAGCAGTACTTC. Amino acid sequence: CASSENRLAGASYEQYF. This chain uses TRBV10-2 with TRBJ2-7; 12 nucleotides line up with TRBD2. Germline-derived CDR1 and CDR2 are WSHSY and SAAADI. The CDR3 length is 17 residues. With V trimmed by 3 bases and J by 0 bases, 6 bases remained unmatched.

V is TRBV5-1 and J is TRBJ1-2, with no clear D. CDR3 length equals 13 residues. The germline V gene encodes CDR1 SGHRS and CDR2 YFSETQ. V lost 4 bases to trimming and J lost 4 bases, with 11 bases between them. The CDR3 is CASSNADTYGYTF. Here the CDR3 DNA reads TGCGCCAGCAGCAACGCAGACACCTATGGCTACACCTTC.

In this sample, this clone turned up once. The chain couples TRBV19 to TRBJ1-1; maybe TRBD1 (5 bases). The germline V gene has CDR1 LNHDA and CDR2 SQIVND (reference sequence). The CDR3 extends over 13 amino acids. V was clipped by 3 bases and J by 3 bases, with 8 bases between them. CDR3 coding DNA: TGTGCCAGTAGTATTGCCAGGGACACTGAAGCTTTCTTT. It is translated as CASSIARDTEAFF.

The V call is TRBV5-1, the J call TRBJ2-7; D perhaps matches TRBD1 (5 bases). V dropped 4 bases and J dropped 1 base, with 12 bases sitting between them. The CDR3 is 14 amino acids. Germline V lookup: CDR1 SGHRS, CDR2 YFSETQ. The CDR3 protein is CASSKTTASYEQYF. In nucleotides, the CDR3 is TGCGCCAGCAGCAAAACGACAGCTTCCTACGAGCAGTACTTC.

The chain combines TRBV27 with TRBJ1-4; D is perhaps TRBD1 (5 bases). V was clipped by 9 bases and J by 4 bases, with 18 bases between them. Germline V lookup: CDR1 MNHEY, CDR2 SMNVEV (reference sequence). CDR3 length equals 15 residues. The CDR3: CASSQDMSRNEKLFF. CDR3 coding DNA: TGTGCCAGTTCCCAGGACATGAGCCGTAATGAAAAACTGTTTTTT.